This section outlines one T cell receptor (beta chain) sequence together with its context. This specimen comes from a study of shared clonotypes between healthy human individuals. Data came from immunoSEQ multiplex PCR; TCRdb stores just in-frame clones and leaves some out. The repertoire has roughly 110,000 clones, about 63% of them found once; the top ten carry roughly 23%. This clonotype was sampled from a woman aged 25 to 39 in good health. The sequenced sample was memory CD8+ T cells sorted from blood. The subset: CD45RO+ cells pooled with CCR7-negative TemRA cells.

The CDR3 bases are TGCGCCAGCAGCTGGGGAGAGAACACCGGGGAGCTGTTTTTT. Amino acid sequence: CASSWGENTGELFF. This chain connects TRBV5-1 to TRBJ2-2, with a possible D match to TRBD2 (5 bases). The V end was cut by 3 bases, the J end by 1 base, with 7 bases between. Germline CDR1 is SGHRS and CDR2 is YFSETQ. The CDR3 covers 14 residues. Full variable domain (rest looked up from reference TRBV5-1 and TRBJ2-2): KAGVTQTPRYLIKTRGQQVTLSCSPISGHRSVSWYQQTPGQGLQFLFEYFSETQRNKGNFPGRFSGRQFSNSRSEMNVSTLELGDSALYLCASSWGENTGELFFGEGSRLTVL.